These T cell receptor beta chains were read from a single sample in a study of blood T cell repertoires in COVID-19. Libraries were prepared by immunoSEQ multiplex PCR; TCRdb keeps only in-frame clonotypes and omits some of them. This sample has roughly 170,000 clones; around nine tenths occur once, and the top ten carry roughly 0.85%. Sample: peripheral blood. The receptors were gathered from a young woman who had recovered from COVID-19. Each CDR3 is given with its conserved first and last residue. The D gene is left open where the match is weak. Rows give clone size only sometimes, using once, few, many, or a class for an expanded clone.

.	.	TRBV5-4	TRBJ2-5	CASSYPHIETQYF	TGTGCCAGCAGCTATCCCCACATTGAGACCCAGTACTTC
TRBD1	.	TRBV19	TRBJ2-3	CASSLGQGRATQYF	TGTGCCAGTAGTCTCGGACAGGGCAGGGCTACGCAGTATTTT
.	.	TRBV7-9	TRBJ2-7	CASSGLGGNHEQYF	TGTGCCAGCAGCGGCCTGGGGGGTAACCACGAGCAGTACTTC
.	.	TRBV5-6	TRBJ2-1	CASSLDGGRGYEQFF	TGTGCCAGCAGCTTGGATGGAGGCAGGGGCTATGAGCAGTTCTTC
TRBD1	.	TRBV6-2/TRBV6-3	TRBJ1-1	CASSLEDRDNTEAFF	TGTGCCAGCAGTCTCGAGGACAGGGATAACACTGAAGCTTTCTTT
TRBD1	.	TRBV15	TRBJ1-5	CATSREDRGPDYSNQPQHF	TGTGCCACCAGCAGAGAGGACAGGGGGCCGGACTATAGCAATCAGCCCCAGCATTTT
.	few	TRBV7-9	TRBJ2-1	CASSRLAEQFF	TGTGCCAGCAGCCGACTGGCTGAGCAGTTCTTC
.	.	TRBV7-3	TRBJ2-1	CASSRVLTSYNEQFF	TGTGCCAGCAGCCGAGTCCTAACCTCCTACAATGAGCAGTTCTTC
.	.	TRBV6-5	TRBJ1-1	CASSHSLNTEAFF	TGTGCCAGCAGTCATAGCTTGAACACTGAAGCTTTCTTT
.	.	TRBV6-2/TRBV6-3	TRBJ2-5	CASSYAGSETQYF	TGTGCCAGCAGTTACGCGGGGTCGGAGACCCAGTACTTC
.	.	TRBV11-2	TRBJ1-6	CASSFVERNSPLHF	TGTGCCAGCAGCTTTGTCGAGAGGAATTCACCCCTCCACTTT
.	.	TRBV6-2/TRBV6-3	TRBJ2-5	CASSYRTYRDFGETQYF	TGTGCCAGCAGTTACAGGACCTACCGGGACTTCGGGGAGACCCAGTACTTC
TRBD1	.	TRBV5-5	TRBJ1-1	CASSASGTGVMRNTEAFF	TGTGCCAGCAGCGCTTCCGGGACAGGGGTCATGAGGAACACTGAAGCTTTCTTT
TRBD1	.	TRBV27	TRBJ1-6	CASRETGQPFVALHF	TGTGCCAGCAGGGAGACGGGACAGCCTTTTGTGGCCCTCCACTTT
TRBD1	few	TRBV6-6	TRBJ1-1	CASSYQGARTEAFF	TGTGCCAGCAGTTACCAGGGGGCACGCACTGAAGCTTTCTTT
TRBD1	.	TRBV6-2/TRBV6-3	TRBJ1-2	CASSYSGQGARDYGYTF	TGTGCCAGCAGTTATTCGGGACAGGGGGCGCGAGACTATGGCTACACCTTC
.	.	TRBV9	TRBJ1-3	CASSPWTEVSGNTIYF	TGTGCCAGCAGCCCATGGACGGAGGTCTCTGGAAACACCATATATTTT
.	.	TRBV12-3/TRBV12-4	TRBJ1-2	CASSSDYGYTF	TGTGCCAGCAGCTCCGACTATGGCTACACCTTC
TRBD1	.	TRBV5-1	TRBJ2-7	CASSLGARGPSSYEQYF	TGCGCCAGCAGCTTGGGGGCCAGGGGGCCGAGCTCCTACGAGCAGTACTTC
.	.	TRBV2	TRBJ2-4	CASSEGRSKNIQYF	TGTGCCAGCAGTGAGGGCCGGTCCAAAAACATTCAGTACTTC
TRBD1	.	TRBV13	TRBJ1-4	CASSGGQGYEKLFF	TGTGCCAGCAGCGGGGGACAGGGATATGAAAAACTGTTTTTT
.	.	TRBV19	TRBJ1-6	CASSILSNSPLHF	TGTGCCAGTAGTATCCTGTCCAATTCACCCCTCCACTTT
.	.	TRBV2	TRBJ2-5	CASSGRGRETQYF	TGTGCCAGCAGTGGGAGGGGACGAGAGACCCAGTACTTC
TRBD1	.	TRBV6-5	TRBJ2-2	CASSPTGANTGELFF	TGTGCCAGCAGCCCCACAGGGGCGAACACCGGGGAGCTGTTTTTT
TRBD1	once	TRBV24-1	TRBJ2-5	CATSYRDRGRETQYF	TGTGCCACCAGTTACCGGGACAGGGGTAGAGAGACCCAGTACTTC
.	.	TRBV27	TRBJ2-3	CASSLSHPPGPTDTQYF	TGTGCCAGCAGTTTATCCCACCCTCCTGGCCCGACAGATACGCAGTATTTT
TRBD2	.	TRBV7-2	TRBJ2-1	CASISGRAQTDEQFF	TGTGCCAGCATTAGCGGGAGGGCTCAGACCGATGAGCAGTTCTTC
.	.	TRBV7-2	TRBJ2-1	CASSLSPRWSYNEQFF	TGTGCCAGCAGCCTTAGCCCTCGATGGTCCTACAATGAGCAGTTCTTC
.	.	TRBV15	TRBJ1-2	CATSREGGFSYGYTF	TGTGCCACCAGCAGAGAAGGGGGATTCAGCTATGGCTACACCTTC
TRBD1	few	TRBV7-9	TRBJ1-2	CASSSTGTGGNGYTF	TGTGCCAGCAGCTCGACCGGGACAGGGGGCAATGGCTACACCTTC
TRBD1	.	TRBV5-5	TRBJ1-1	CASTTGAEAFF	TGTGCCAGCACCACAGGGGCTGAAGCTTTCTTT
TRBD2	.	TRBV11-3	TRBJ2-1	CASSFAAGGGNEQFF	TGTGCCAGCAGCTTTGCAGCGGGAGGTGGCAATGAGCAGTTCTTC
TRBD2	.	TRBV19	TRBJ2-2	CASNWGLAGGPRNTGELFF	TGTGCCAGTAACTGGGGACTAGCGGGAGGGCCTCGGAACACCGGGGAGCTGTTTTTT
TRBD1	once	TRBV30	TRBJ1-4	CAWSVLRQGARKLFF	TGTGCCTGGAGTGTACTTCGGCAGGGGGCACGGAAACTGTTTTTT
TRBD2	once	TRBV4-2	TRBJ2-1	CASSQARLAGPYNEQFF	TGTGCCAGCAGCCAAGCCCGGCTAGCGGGACCCTACAATGAGCAGTTCTTC
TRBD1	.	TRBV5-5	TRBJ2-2	CASSSLQGARVTGELFF	TGTGCCAGCAGCTCACTACAGGGGGCACGGGTCACCGGGGAGCTGTTTTTT
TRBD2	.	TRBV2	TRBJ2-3	CASSWASGTDTQYF	TGTGCCAGCAGCTGGGCTAGCGGGACGGATACGCAGTATTTT
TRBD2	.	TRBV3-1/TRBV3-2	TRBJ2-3	CASSFSGSLSTDTQYF	TGTGCCAGCAGCTTTAGCGGGAGCCTTAGCACAGATACGCAGTATTTT
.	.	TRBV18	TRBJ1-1	CASSPNRVNTEAFF	TGTGCCAGCTCACCGAACAGGGTGAACACTGAAGCTTTCTTT
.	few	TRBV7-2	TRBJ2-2	CASSLRGRTGELFF	TGTGCCAGCAGCTTAAGGGGTCGCACCGGGGAGCTGTTTTTT
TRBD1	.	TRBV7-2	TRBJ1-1	CASSPEGRGYTEAFF	TGTGCCAGCAGCCCAGAGGGCAGGGGGTACACTGAAGCTTTCTTT
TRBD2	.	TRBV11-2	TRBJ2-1	CASRQVAGKYNEQFF	TGTGCCAGCAGACAGGTAGCGGGAAAGTACAATGAGCAGTTCTTC
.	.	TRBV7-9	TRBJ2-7	CASSFKRSYEQYF	TGTGCCAGCAGCTTCAAGCGCTCCTACGAGCAGTACTTC
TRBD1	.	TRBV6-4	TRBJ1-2	CASRPGQGYGYTF	TGTGCCAGCAGGCCAGGACAGGGGTATGGCTACACCTTC
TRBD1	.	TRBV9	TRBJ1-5	CASSGGGEDNQPQHF	TGTGCCAGCAGCGGAGGGGGCGAAGACAATCAGCCCCAGCATTTT